The 14 T cell receptor beta chains given below trace back to one sample, sequenced in a study of T cells expressing NK-cell markers. For each CDR3 protein, TCRdb gives one entry from its re-call of the 5' RACE reads, without DNA. Its listing shows fewer than 300,000 distinct CDR3 sequences. Source material: blood T cells: a sorted CD56 or NKG2C T cell subset, CD4+ or CD8+ T cells, or bulk PBMC T cells (not recorded which). These TCRs come from a woman between 18 and 69 years old in good health.

The chain carries TRBV5-1 and TRBJ2-1; TCRdb lists TRBD1, though no DNA is available to test this call. The CDR3 loop spans 14 amino acids. Germline V gives CDR1 SGHRS, CDR2 YFSETQ. The CDR3 protein is CASSLAILGDEQFF.

The chain joins TRBV5-1 to TRBJ1-1; no DNA is available, so the TRBD1 call from TCRdb remains unchecked. Germline V gene sequence: CDR1 SGHRS, CDR2 YFSETQ. The CDR3 is made up of 12 amino acids. CDR3 sequence reads: CASSPGTVEAFF.

The rearrangement links TRBV7-2 to TRBJ2-7; TCRdb's D call of TRBD2 is untestable without DNA. Germline V CDR1 and CDR2: SGHTA, FQGNSA. The CDR3 covers 15 residues. CDR3 sequence: CASSLEGLAGVEQYF. Supplemented by reference TRBV7-2 and TRBJ2-7, the full variable domain reads GAGVSQSPSNKVTEKGKDVELRCDPISGHTALYWYRQSLGQGLEFLIYFQGNSAPDKSGLPSDRFSAERTGGSVSTLTIQRTQQEDSAVYLCASSLEGLAGVEQYFGPGTRLTVT.

The chain uses TRBV6-1 and TRBJ2-2; checking the TCRdb D call of TRBD2 is not possible without DNA. Germline CDR1 and CDR2: MNHNS and SASEGT. The CDR3 covers 16 residues. This CDR3 reads CASSTGTSGNTGELFF.

The CDR3 spells CASSIRDILQPQHF. The chain combines TRBV19 with TRBJ1-5; the TCRdb D gene call, TRBD1, has no DNA to confirm it. This CDR3 has 14 amino acids. Germline V gene lookup returns CDR1 LNHDA and CDR2 SQIVND (reference sequence).

This chain uses TRBV5-1 with TRBJ1-1; the TCRdb call, TRBD1, lacks DNA for checking. This CDR3 has 15 amino acids. Germline CDR1 SGHRS, CDR2 YFSETQ. The chain's CDR3 is CASSSGTGVNTEAFF.

The J gene is TRBJ2-4, the V gene TRBV20-1; with no DNA, the TCRdb D assignment of TRBD1 cannot be verified. Germline CDR1 is DFQATT and CDR2 is SNEGSKA (reference sequence). The CDR3 is made up of 14 amino acids. The CDR3 protein is CSAGTTVKDGIQYF.

This chain connects TRBV20-1 to TRBJ1-4. The CDR3 contains 15 residues. The germline CDR1 and CDR2 sequences are DFQATT and SNEGSKA (reference sequence). This chain's CDR3 is CSAREGGSSREKLFF.

The V gene is TRBV4-3, the J gene TRBJ2-3. The CDR3 is 14 residues long. Germline assignment: CDR1 LGHNA and CDR2 YSLEER. CDR3 loop: CASSQDSYTDTQYF.

J is TRBJ1-1 and V is TRBV12-3 or TRBV12-4; TCRdb picks TRBD1, but there is no DNA to check that call. This CDR3 is built from 14 residues. CDR3 residues: CASRTDRGGTEAFF.

The genes are TRBV20-1 and TRBJ2-7; absent DNA, TCRdb's TRBD1 call cannot be checked. Germline values: CDR1 DFQATT, CDR2 SNEGSKA (reference sequence). The CDR3 sequence is 13 residues long. The CDR3 spells CSARRGQAYEQYF.

The chain is built from TRBV12-3 or TRBV12-4 and TRBJ2-3. CDR3 size: 13 residues. CDR3: CASSLVRADTQYF.

The J gene is TRBJ1-5, the V gene TRBV7-2; TCRdb gives TRBD1 as the D gene, but with no DNA this cannot be confirmed. The CDR3 consists of 16 residues. Germline loops: CDR1 SGHTA, CDR2 FQGNSA. CDR3 residues: CASSTKTGSGNQPQHF.

This chain joins TRBV5-1 and TRBJ2-1; TCRdb selects TRBD1, and the lack of DNA leaves this call unchecked. CDR1 SGHRS and CDR2 YFSETQ come from the germline V gene. CDR3 length: 15 amino acids. CDR3 sequence: CASSLAGGGYNEQFF.